Presented here are 5 T cell receptor beta chains from one specimen sequenced in a study of metastatic and nonmetastatic thyroid tumors. Each patient went into thyroid surgery without having received any treatment. TCRdb reprocessed the PCR reads using MiXCR. The sample has roughly 53,000 clones; 20% are singletons. The specimen was blood. These receptors all come from a female donor with papillary thyroid cancer or a benign thyroid nodule (not recorded which). Some clones in this sample may be carry-over from other donors' samples.

In this sample, this clone turned up a few times. CDR3 protein: CASSQDPGPGANVLTF. The DNA for the CDR3 is TGTGCCAGCAGCCAAGATCCGGGGCCCGGGGCCAACGTCCTGACTTTC. The V gene is TRBV4-2, the J gene TRBJ2-6; perhaps D is TRBD1 or TRBD2 (5 bases each). Germline CDR1 LGHNA, CDR2 YNFKEQ. The CDR3 contains 16 residues. Trimming took 0 bases from V and 4 from J, leaving 10 bases between them.

This clone was picked up many times. The gene calls are TRBV6-1 and TRBJ2-3, with 10 bases fitting TRBD1. Germline loops: CDR1 MNHNS, CDR2 SASEGT. The CDR3 length is 15 residues. The V gene end was trimmed by 8 bases and the J gene end by 4 bases; junction bases not matched to a gene: 9. CDR3 loop: CASRGTGEGPDTQYF. The CDR3 nucleotides are TGTGCCAGCCGGGGGACAGGGGAGGGTCCAGATACGCAGTATTTT.

As concerns this clone: A much larger clone lies one base from this, so it may be a read error. The chain joins TRBV6-1 to TRBJ2-5; TRBD1 is a possible D gene (6 bases). The V and J ends lost 10 bases and 5 bases respectively, with 14 bases between them. In germline, CDR1 is MNHNS, CDR2 SASEGT. The CDR3 is 12 residues long. DNA of the CDR3: TGTGCCATAAATGCCCAGGGGGAGACCCAGTACTTC. Protein sequence: CAINAQGETQYF.

There are many counts of this clone. The chain combines TRBV7-6 with TRBJ1-5; 8 bases are shared with TRBD1. CDR1 and CDR2 from the germline V gene are SGHVS and FNYEAQ. There are 16 residues in the CDR3. J gave up 2 bases and V 1 base, and 4 bases lay outside the gene matches. The CDR3 loop is CASSLGTTGGNQPQHF. The CDR3 DNA follows: TGTGCCAGCAGCTTAGGGACGACAGGGGGCAATCAGCCCCAGCATTTT.

This clone appeared many times. The V and J genes are TRBV30 and TRBJ1-3, with D possibly matching TRBD1 (5 bases). Germline V gene sequence: CDR1 GTSNPN, CDR2 SVGIG (reference sequence). The V gene lost 4 bases and the J gene lost 4 bases, with 11 bases spanning the gap. The CDR3 contains 13 residues. Here the CDR3 reads CAWMGRDGNTIYF. The CDR3 DNA reads TGTGCCTGGATGGGCAGGGACGGAAACACCATATATTTT.